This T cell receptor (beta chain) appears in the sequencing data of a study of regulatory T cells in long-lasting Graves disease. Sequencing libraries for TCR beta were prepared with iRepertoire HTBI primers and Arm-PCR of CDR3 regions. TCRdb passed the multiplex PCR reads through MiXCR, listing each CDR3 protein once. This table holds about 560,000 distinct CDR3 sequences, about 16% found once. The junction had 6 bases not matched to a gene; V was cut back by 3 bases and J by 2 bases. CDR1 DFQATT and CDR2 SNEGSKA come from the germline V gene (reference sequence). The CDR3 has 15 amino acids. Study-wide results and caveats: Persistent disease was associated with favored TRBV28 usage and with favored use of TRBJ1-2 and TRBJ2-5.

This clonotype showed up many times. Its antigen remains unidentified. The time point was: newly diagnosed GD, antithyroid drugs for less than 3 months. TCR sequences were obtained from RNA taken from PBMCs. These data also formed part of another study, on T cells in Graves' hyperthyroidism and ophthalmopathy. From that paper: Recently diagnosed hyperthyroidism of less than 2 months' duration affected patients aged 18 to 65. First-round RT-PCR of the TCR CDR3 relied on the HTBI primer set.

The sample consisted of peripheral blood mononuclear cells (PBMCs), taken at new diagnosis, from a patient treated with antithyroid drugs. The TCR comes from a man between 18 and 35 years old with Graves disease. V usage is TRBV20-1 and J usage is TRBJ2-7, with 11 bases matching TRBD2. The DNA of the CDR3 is TGCAGTGCTAGCCCTAGCGGGAGGCTCCCCTACGAGCAGTACTTC. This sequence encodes CSASPSGRLPYEQYF.